The 32 T cell receptor beta chains presented below share a single source sample, sequenced in a study of beta chain features in type 1 diabetes. Study conclusions and caveats: TCRB CDR3 length was moderately but significantly reduced in all four CD4+ subsets of Type 1 diabetes patients.

These receptors have no known antigen. The authors reverse transcribed all of the isolated RNA, so sequencing captured expressed TCRB transcripts. The method was immunoSEQ multiplex PCR; TCRdb's version includes in-frame clones alone and lacks a portion of them. The sample includes about 660,000 clones, roughly an eighth of them seen just once. The sequenced sample consisted of naive CD4+ T cells from blood. These receptor sequences come from a man between 18 and 35 years old with type 1 diabetes.

This clone was recorded a few times. The chain couples TRBV30 to TRBJ2-3; the D gene is possibly TRBD1 (5 bases). Germline CDR1 reads GTSNPN; CDR2 reads SVGIG (reference sequence). CDR3 length: 13 amino acids. Trimming cost V 3 bases and J 4 bases, with 11 bases left between them. The DNA for the CDR3 is TGTGCCTGGAGCTGGACACGACCAGATACGCAGTATTTT. It codes for CAWSWTRPDTQYF.

Comment on this clone: At one of its ends the junction is not consistent with the germline gene, which may arise from a read error. This chain connects TRBV7-7 to TRBJ2-5; 10 bases are a match to TRBD2. Germline V CDR1 and CDR2: SSHAT, FNYEAQ (reference sequence). There are 16 residues in the CDR3. The CDR3 DNA reads as TGTGCTAGCAGCTTAGGGCTAGCGGGAGAGCAAGAGACCCAGTACTTC. Translating it yields CASSLGLAGEQETQYF.

This clone was found a few times. The rearrangement links TRBV30 to TRBJ1-5; D is ambiguous. The CDR3 has 14 residues. V shed 1 base and J shed 2 bases, with 9 bases lying between them. The germline gives CDR1 GTSNPN, CDR2 SVGIG (reference sequence). The CDR3 sequence: CAWSEVMGNQPQHF. The DNA for the CDR3 is TGTGCCTGGAGTGAGGTTATGGGCAATCAGCCCCAGCATTTT.

The V gene is TRBV11-2, the J gene TRBJ2-2, with unresolved D. CDR1 and CDR2 (germline): SGHAT, FQNNGV. The CDR3 has 14 amino acids. Trimming removed 4 bases at V and 8 bases at J, with 14 bases between. The CDR3 sequence: CASSSPRNPGELFF. CDR3 nucleotides: TGTGCCAGCAGCTCCCCTCGTAATCCTGGGGAGCTGTTTTTT. The whole variable domain, remainder taken from reference TRBV11-2 and TRBJ2-2, is EAGVAQSPRYKIIEKRQSVAFWCNPISGHATLYWYQQILGQGPKLLIQFQNNGVVDDSQLPKDRFSAERLKGVDSTLKIQPAKLEDSAVYLCASSSPRNPGELFFGEGSRLTVL.

This clone has only a few counts. The chain uses TRBV30 and TRBJ2-7; no clear D. Trimming stripped 0 bases from V and 5 bases from J, with 11 bases between. Germline V CDR1 and CDR2: GTSNPN, SVGIG (reference sequence). This CDR3 comprises 13 residues. CDR3 in amino acids: CAWSVRSGDEQYF. As DNA, the CDR3 is TGTGCCTGGAGTGTACGGTCAGGCGACGAGCAGTACTTC. Full variable domain (remainder filled in from reference TRBV30 and TRBJ2-7): SQTIHQWPATLVQPVGSPLSLECTVEGTSNPNLYWYRQAAGRGLQLLFYSVGIGQISSEVPQNLSASRPQDRQFILSSKKLLLSDSGFYLCAWSVRSGDEQYFGPGTRLTVT.

J is TRBJ2-1 and V is TRBV15; D is ambiguous. The CDR3 length is 13 residues. Germline lookup yields CDR1 LNHNV and CDR2 YYDKDF (reference sequence). The ends were cut back, 1 base at V and 12 bases at J, with 13 bases in the middle. The CDR3 region is CATSRALHLLQFF. Written as DNA, the CDR3 is TGTGCCACCAGCAGAGCATTACACCTATTGCAGTTCTTC. Filled out from reference TRBV15 and TRBJ2-1, the complete variable domain reads DAMVIQNPRYQVTQFGKPVTLSCSQTLNHNVMYWYQQKSSQAPKLLFHYYDKDFNNEADTPDNFQSRRPNTSFCFLDIRSPGLGDTAMYLCATSRALHLLQFFGPGTRLTVL.

The table lists this clone with a few counts. The chain links TRBV20-1 to TRBJ1-2; D gene uncertain. The CDR3 consists of 10 residues. The germline V gene encodes CDR1 DFQATT and CDR2 SNEGSKA (reference sequence). The V end lost 0 bases, the J end lost 10 bases, and 6 bases lay between the germline ends. The CDR3 here is CSARDESYTF. The DNA for the CDR3 is TGCAGTGCTAGAGATGAATCCTACACCTTC.

The genes are TRBV9 and TRBJ1-1; D remains unclear. This CDR3 is 13 amino acids long. Germline V gene lookup returns CDR1 SGDLS and CDR2 YYNGEE. The V end lost 3 bases, the J end lost 1 base, and 7 bases lay between the germline ends. In nucleotides, the CDR3 is TGTGCCAGCAGCGCGTCTAGGAACACTGAAGCTTTCTTT. This encodes CASSASRNTEAFF.

This clone was seen a few times. This chain uses TRBV21-1 with TRBJ2-6. TRBV21-1 is deemed a pseudogene. This CDR3 has 19 residues. The CDR3 DNA is TGTGCCAGCAGCAAACCGAGGGACGCTAGCCCTTCTGGGGCCAACGTCCTGACTTTC. Translated, it gives CASSKPRDASPSGANVLTF.

The gene calls are TRBV11-2 and TRBJ2-1; D is unresolved. The CDR3 is 15 residues long. CDR1 is SGHAT and CDR2 is FQNNGV in the germline V gene. Trimming shortened V by 5 bases and J by 2 bases, and 13 bases separated the two germline ends. The CDR3 loop reads CASSQGRKTYNEQFF. The CDR3 coding sequence is TGTGCCAGCAGCCAAGGTAGGAAGACCTACAATGAGCAGTTCTTC.

J is TRBJ2-7 and V is TRBV2; tentative D call: TRBD1 (5 bases). Germline V gene data show CDR1 as SNHLY and CDR2 as FYNNEI. The CDR3 runs 17 residues. V lost 4 bases and J 4 bases, leaving 23 bases between the germline ends. CDR3 in amino acids: CASSVSGAAAQLYEQYF. The CDR3, as DNA: TGTGCCAGCAGTGTGTCTGGGGCGGCGGCTCAACTGTACGAGCAGTACTTC.

CDR3 residues: CASSFLSGANVLTF. Here the CDR3 DNA reads TGTGCCAGCAGCTTTCTCTCCGGGGCCAACGTCCTGACTTTC. The V and J genes are TRBV11-2 and TRBJ2-6, with no clear D. V dropped 3 bases and J dropped 4 bases, with 7 bases sitting between them. Germline values: CDR1 SGHAT, CDR2 FQNNGV. CDR3 length: 14 residues.

This clone was seen more than once but under ten times. This chain links TRBV7-2 with TRBJ2-1; tentative D call: TRBD1 (6 bases). Trimming removed 6 bases at V and 8 bases at J, with 17 bases between. The CDR3 has 14 residues. CDR1 and CDR2 from the germline V gene are SGHTA and FQGNSA. CDR3 sequence reads: CASSSIRTADEQFF. The CDR3 region has the DNA TGTGCCAGCAGTTCCATCCGGACAGCGGATGAGCAGTTCTTC. Full variable domain (remainder filled in from reference TRBV7-2 and TRBJ2-1): GAGVSQSPSNKVTEKGKDVELRCDPISGHTALYWYRQSLGQGLEFLIYFQGNSAPDKSGLPSDRFSAERTGGSVSTLTIQRTQQEDSAVYLCASSSIRTADEQFFGPGTRLTVL.

This clone was counted only a few times. This sequence joins TRBV2 and TRBJ2-1; no firm D call. V was clipped by 2 bases and J by 2 bases, with 10 bases between them. The CDR3 spans 15 residues. Germline V gene sequence: CDR1 SNHLY, CDR2 FYNNEI. The CDR3 loop is CASSEISTPYNEQFF. The CDR3 bases are TGTGCCAGCAGTGAAATAAGTACGCCCTACAATGAGCAGTTCTTC.

The chain recombines TRBV20-1 with TRBJ1-4; a weak D match, TRBD1 (5 bases). V lost 5 bases, J lost 8 bases, and 9 bases lay in between. The CDR3 runs to 11 residues. Germline V gene data show CDR1 as DFQATT and CDR2 as SNEGSKA (reference sequence). CDR3 amino acids: CSARTQEKLFF. The CDR3 nucleotides are TGCAGTGCTCGGACACAGGAAAAACTGTTTTTT.

This clone was seen a handful of times. J is TRBJ1-1 and V is TRBV15; D remains unclear. V lost 0 bases, J lost 1 base, and 12 bases lay in between. The germline CDR1 and CDR2 sequences are LNHNV and YYDKDF (reference sequence). The CDR3 consists of 16 residues. This CDR3 reads CATSRDWVAGNTEAFF. As DNA, the CDR3 is TGTGCCACCAGCAGAGATTGGGTCGCGGGGAACACTGAAGCTTTCTTT. Full variable domain (remainder filled in from reference TRBV15 and TRBJ1-1): DAMVIQNPRYQVTQFGKPVTLSCSQTLNHNVMYWYQQKSSQAPKLLFHYYDKDFNNEADTPDNFQSRRPNTSFCFLDIRSPGLGDTAMYLCATSRDWVAGNTEAFFGQGTRLTVV.

The chain carries TRBV9 and TRBJ1-6; perhaps TRBD1 as D (5 bases). The germline gives CDR1 SGDLS, CDR2 YYNGEE. V was trimmed by 0 bases and J by 10 bases, leaving 11 bases between them. The CDR3 has 14 residues. The CDR3 DNA is TGTGCCAGCAGCGTAGGGACAAAACAATCACCCCTCCACTTT. It yields the protein CASSVGTKQSPLHF.

This clone has just a few counts. The rearrangement uses TRBV7-2 and TRBJ2-1, with 7 bases matching TRBD1. The ends lost 6 bases at V and 7 bases at J; junction bases unmatched: 9. This CDR3 region has 14 residues. Germline CDR1 reads SGHTA; CDR2 reads FQGNSA. The CDR3 DNA sequence: TGTGCCAGCAGACCGGGACAGCCCTCGAATGAGCAGTTCTTC. Protein: CASRPGQPSNEQFF. The variable domain in full, with the rest retrieved from reference TRBV7-2 and TRBJ2-1, is GAGVSQSPSNKVTEKGKDVELRCDPISGHTALYWYRQSLGQGLEFLIYFQGNSAPDKSGLPSDRFSAERTGGSVSTLTIQRTQQEDSAVYLCASRPGQPSNEQFFGPGTRLTVL.

The V call is TRBV29-1, the J call TRBJ1-1; D is unresolved. Trimming removed 6 bases from V and 2 bases from J, with 10 bases in between. Germline-derived CDR1 and CDR2 are SQVTM and ANQGSEA. The CDR3 loop spans 12 amino acids. CDR3 coding DNA: TGCAGCGTCCGGATTATCAACACTGAAGCTTTCTTT. This sequence encodes CSVRIINTEAFF.

This clone was found a few times. The chain employs TRBV29-1 and TRBJ1-5; a possible D gene is TRBD1 (5 bases). CDR3 size: 14 residues. The V gene's germline CDR1 is SQVTM and CDR2 ANQGSEA. With 4 bases removed from V and 0 bases from J, the gap between germline ends came to 10 bases. CDR3 in DNA: TGCAGCGTTGTCGGGGGGAATAGCAATCAGCCCCAGCATTTT. Translated, it gives CSVVGGNSNQPQHF.

A few counts support this clone. The CDR3 sequence is CASSSLGTDTQYF. As DNA, the CDR3 is TGTGCCAGCAGCAGCCTGGGCACAGATACGCAGTATTTT. This chain joins TRBV21-1 and TRBJ2-3. TRBV21-1 is marked as a pseudogene. CDR3 size: 13 residues.

This clone occurred a few times. This chain links TRBV29-1 with TRBJ1-3, with TRBD1 as a possible D gene (6 bases). The germline gives CDR1 SQVTM, CDR2 ANQGSEA. V was trimmed by 6 bases and J by 9 bases, leaving 12 bases between them. The CDR3 contains 11 residues. DNA of the CDR3: TGCAGCGTGGGGGACACCATCACCATATATTTT. It encodes CSVGDTITIYF.

The sample holds a few counts of this clone. The chain uses TRBV5-4 and TRBJ1-1, with D maybe TRBD1 (5 bases). The germline gives CDR1 SGHNT, CDR2 YYREEE (reference sequence). The CDR3 extends over 15 amino acids. The ends were cut back, 0 bases at V and 4 bases at J, with 13 bases in the middle. The CDR3, as DNA: TGTGCCAGCAGCTTGGCTGTGGCAAGGGGCACTGAAGCTTTCTTT. Translating it yields CASSLAVARGTEAFF.

The gene calls are TRBV5-1 and TRBJ1-1; D gene ambiguous. The germline V and J ends were trimmed by 4 bases and 4 bases, with 14 bases remaining between them. This CDR3 region has 14 residues. Germline loops: CDR1 SGHRS, CDR2 YFSETQ. CDR3 in amino acids: CASSGGTPRTEAFF. CDR3 DNA sequence: TGCGCCAGCAGCGGAGGAACCCCCCGCACTGAAGCTTTCTTT.

This clone has more than one count but fewer than ten. The V gene is TRBV23-1, the J gene TRBJ2-2; a possible D gene is TRBD1 (5 bases). TRBV23-1 is an ORF, with its function uncertain. CDR3 length: 15 residues. Between the trimmed V and J ends, which lost 4 bases and 1 base, there was a span of 10 bases. The CDR3 here is CASSLQGRNTGELFF. In DNA, the CDR3 is TGCGCCAGCAGTCTGCAGGGAAGGAACACCGGGGAGCTGTTTTTT.

The chain couples TRBV7-9 to TRBJ1-1; TRBD1 aligns across 9 bases. Trimming at V came to 5 bases and at J to 6 bases, leaving 16 bases not matched to a gene. CDR3 length: 17 amino acids. Germline V lookup: CDR1 SEHNR, CDR2 FQNEAQ (reference sequence). The CDR3 DNA follows: TGTGCCAGCAGCCGAGGACCGGGACAGGGAGAAGGGCCTGAAGCTTTCTTT. Protein sequence: CASSRGPGQGEGPEAFF. Looking up the rest from reference TRBV7-9 and TRBJ1-1 gives the full variable domain: DTGVSQNPRHKITKRGQNVTFRCDPISEHNRLYWYRQTLGQGPEFLTYFQNEAQLEKSRLLSDRFSAERPKGSFSTLEIQRTEQGDSAMYLCASSRGPGQGEGPEAFFGQGTRLTVV.

This clone appeared a few times. V and J are TRBV7-2 and TRBJ2-4; TRBD1 might be the D (7 bases). The CDR3 has 14 residues. The V end lost 1 base, the J end lost 7 bases, and 11 bases lay between the germline ends. Germline CDR1 is SGHTA and CDR2 is FQGNSA. The CDR3 loop reads CASSLDPGGNIQYF. The CDR3 DNA sequence: TGTGCCAGCAGCTTAGATCCAGGGGGGAACATTCAGTACTTC.

The chain has TRBV29-1 and TRBJ1-2; D remains ambiguous. The V and J ends lost 7 bases and 4 bases respectively, with 13 bases between them. The CDR3 spans 12 residues. The germline V gene encodes CDR1 SQVTM and CDR2 ANQGSEA. CDR3 amino acids: CSGRRELYGYTF. The CDR3 coding sequence is TGCAGCGGACGTAGAGAGCTCTATGGCTACACCTTC.

This clone was picked up a small number of times. The chain employs TRBV30 and TRBJ2-6; D gene unclear. Trimming cost V 4 bases and J 0 bases, with 4 bases left between them. Germline-derived CDR1 and CDR2 are GTSNPN and SVGIG (reference sequence). CDR3 length: 13 residues. DNA of the CDR3: TGTGCCTGGACCATCTCTGGGGCCAACGTCCTGACTTTC. Its translation: CAWTISGANVLTF.

The chain has TRBV20-1 and TRBJ2-3; the D is unclear. This CDR3 is built from 11 residues. Germline loops: CDR1 DFQATT, CDR2 SNEGSKA (reference sequence). V lost 1 base, J lost 8 bases, and 7 bases lay in between. CDR3 DNA sequence: TGCAGTGCTAGAGGTTACGGTACGCAGTATTTT. Translation gives CSARGYGTQYF.

This sequence joins TRBV5-4 and TRBJ1-2, with 12 bases fitting TRBD1. After removal of 4 bases from V and 4 bases from J, the junction contained 8 bases not matched to a gene. The CDR3 has 16 amino acids. Germline V gene sequence: CDR1 SGHNT, CDR2 YYREEE (reference sequence). For the CDR3, the DNA is TGTGCCAGCAGCCCGCAACCGGGACAGGGGGCCTATGGCTACACCTTC. It encodes CASSPQPGQGAYGYTF. The full variable domain, its missing parts supplied by reference TRBV5-4 and TRBJ1-2, is ETGVTQSPTHLIKTRGQQVTLRCSSQSGHNTVSWYQQALGQGPQFIFQYYREEENGRGNFPPRFSGLQFPNYSSELNVNALELDDSALYLCASSPQPGQGAYGYTFGSGTRLTVV.

This clone was observed a few times. The V and J genes are TRBV29-1 and TRBJ1-6; 8 positions agree with TRBD1. Germline V gives CDR1 SQVTM, CDR2 ANQGSEA. This CDR3 contains 14 residues. Trimming took 7 bases from V and 7 from J; bases not matched to a gene: 9. CDR3 bases: TGCAGCGCAACTCTGGACAGGGAGAATTCACCCCTCCACTTT. It translates to CSATLDRENSPLHF. Using reference TRBV29-1 and TRBJ1-6 for the parts outside the CDR3, the full variable domain is SAVISQKPSRDICQRGTSLTIQCQVDSQVTMMFWYRQQPGQSLTLIATANQGSEATYESGFVIDKFPISRPNLTFSTLTVSNMSPEDSSIYLCSATLDRENSPLHFGNGTRLTVT.